Ten or more counts support the clone carrying this TCR beta chain. Mismatch with germline at one junction end may stem from a read error. During its preparation, the TCRbeta library received unique molecular identifiers. TCRdb redid the calling of the PCR reads with MiXCR, one entry per CDR3 protein. Here the sample spans over 100,000 distinct CDR3 sequences, 5% to 6% being singletons. These data originate in a study of T-cell reconstitution after alpha-beta-depleted transplantation in children. CDR1 is MDHEN, CDR2 SYDVKM, per germline. The length of the CDR3 is 9 residues. This chain links TRBV28 with TRBJ1-5; D is unclear. This TCR came from a female patient between 2 and 15 years old who had a stem cell transplant for Fanconi anemia, so the T cells may come from the graft donor. This specimen consisted of PBMCs, mostly from graft donor cells, obtained 60 days after TCRalphabeta/CD19-depleted stem cell transplant. The CDR3 DNA sequence: TGTGCCAGCAGTCAGCCCCAGCATTTT. Protein sequence: CASSQPQHF.